Listed below are T cell receptor beta chains from one sample, sequenced in a study of T cell repertoires and Cas9 in healthy adults. The table came from immunoSEQ multiplex PCR; TCRdb's copy has only in-frame clones and leaves some out. The sample has approximately 22,000 clones, about nine tenths seen once; the top ten hold roughly 0.76%. Input material: CD4+ effector T cells (CD127+, CD25-, CD137-, CD154-) from PBMCs; culture status not recorded. The receptors were sampled from a human donor in good health. The CDR3 runs from the conserved cysteine through the conserved F or W. D genes are given only for firm matches. Size is stated for part of the rows, as once, few or many counts, or as a class when the clone is expanded.

j_call v_call d_call clone_size cdr3_length cdr3_aa cdr3_nt
TRBJ1-1 TRBV5-1 NA NA 13 CASRLTQGTEAFF TGCGCCAGCAGGTTGACACAGGGCACTGAAGCTTTCTTT
TRBJ2-5 TRBV27 NA NA 14 CASSFAGPQETQYF TGTGCCAGCAGTTTCGCAGGGCCCCAAGAGACCCAGTACTTC
TRBJ1-5 TRBV19 NA NA 14 CASSSPGGNQPQHF TGTGCCAGTAGTTCTCCAGGGGGCAATCAGCCCCAGCATTTT
TRBJ2-3 TRBV27 TRBD2 NA 15 CASSFRGGSTDTQYF TGTGCCAGCAGTTTTCGGGGAGGGAGCACAGATACGCAGTATTTT
TRBJ2-3 TRBV18 NA NA 15 CASSPQGRGSDTQYF TGTGCCAGCTCACCCCAGGGGAGAGGGTCAGATACGCAGTATTTT
TRBJ2-3 TRBV6-5 NA NA 14 CASSWGLSTDTQYF TGTGCCAGCAGTTGGGGACTTAGCACAGATACGCAGTATTTT
TRBJ2-3 TRBV6-4 TRBD2 NA 14 CATATSGVADTQYF TGTGCCACCGCGACTAGCGGGGTCGCAGATACGCAGTATTTT
TRBJ2-3 TRBV6-5 TRBD2 NA 16 CASSYARGGLTDTQYF TGTGCCAGCAGTTACGCGCGGGGGGGGCTGACAGATACGCAGTATTTT
TRBJ1-2 TRBV7-9 NA NA 13 CASSVGTHGGYTF TGTGCCAGCAGCGTAGGGACTCATGGGGGCTACACCTTC
TRBJ2-2 TRBV27 NA NA 13 CASSLGSPGELFF TGTGCCAGCAGTTTAGGGAGTCCCGGGGAGCTGTTTTTT
TRBJ2-3 TRBV27 TRBD1 few 14 CASSGTVLLGTQYF TGTGCCAGCAGTGGGACAGTATTATTGGGTACGCAGTATTTT
TRBJ2-5 TRBV28 NA NA 14 CASSLPGARETQYF TGTGCCAGCAGTTTACCCGGGGCGCGGGAGACCCAGTACTTC
TRBJ1-4 TRBV4-3 NA few 14 CASSHTSGGESLFF TGCGCCAGCAGCCACACCTCTGGGGGAGAATCACTGTTTTTT
TRBJ2-3 TRBV14 TRBD2 NA 16 CASSARLAGGTDTQYF TGTGCCAGCAGCGCCCGACTAGCGGGGGGAACAGATACGCAGTATTTT
TRBJ2-3 TRBV6-4 NA NA 14 CASSVNYGTDTQYF TGTGCCAGCAGTGTAAACTACGGCACGGATACGCAGTATTTT
TRBJ1-1 TRBV7-6 NA NA 15 CASSLVRQAYAEAFF TGTGCCAGCAGCTTAGTGAGACAGGCTTACGCTGAAGCTTTCTTT
TRBJ2-1 TRBV18 NA NA 15 CASSADRPGQGEQFF TGTGCCAGCTCAGCCGACAGGCCAGGGCAGGGTGAGCAGTTCTTC
TRBJ2-3 TRBV5-1 NA NA 12 CASSISTDTQYF TGCGCCAGCAGCATTAGCACAGATACGCAGTATTTT
TRBJ2-2 TRBV7-2 NA NA 12 CASSLYTGELFF TGTGCCAGCAGCTTATACACCGGGGAGCTGTTTTTT
TRBJ1-4 TRBV18 NA NA 16 CASSPLKGSENEKLFF TGTGCCAGCTCACCACTTAAGGGATCCGAAAATGAAAAACTGTTTTTT
TRBJ2-2 TRBV28 TRBD2 NA 17 CASSLWGLAGGPGELFF TGTGCCAGCAGTTTATGGGGACTAGCGGGAGGGCCCGGGGAGCTGTTTTTT
TRBJ2-5 TRBV7-3 TRBD2 NA 17 CASSLGPRTSGQETQYF TGTGCCAGCAGCTTAGGCCCCAGGACTAGCGGGCAAGAGACCCAGTACTTC
TRBJ1-1 TRBV27 TRBD1 NA 14 CASSRQGFGTEAFF TGTGCCAGCAGCCGACAGGGGTTTGGCACTGAAGCTTTCTTT
TRBJ2-1 TRBV25-1 TRBD2 NA 15 CASSDAGELMNEQFF TGTGCCAGCAGTGATGCGGGAGAATTGATGAATGAGCAGTTCTTC
TRBJ2-2 TRBV19 NA NA 18 CASSGRCWGRERTGELFF TGTGCCAGTAGTGGTAGGTGCTGGGGTCGGGAGCGAACCGGGGAGCTGTTTTTT
TRBJ2-1 TRBV5-1 TRBD1 NA 14 CASRGTASYNEQFF TGCGCCAGCAGAGGGACAGCTTCCTACAATGAGCAGTTCTTC
TRBJ1-3 TRBV15 TRBD1 NA 15 CAVTRDRGSGNTIYF TGTGCCGTTACCCGGGACAGGGGTTCTGGAAACACCATATATTTT
TRBJ2-1 TRBV9 TRBD2 NA 14 CASSVVTSGVEQFF TGTGCCAGCAGCGTAGTTACTAGCGGAGTTGAGCAGTTCTTC
TRBJ2-5 TRBV5-4 TRBD1 NA 15 CASSVTGGLWETQYF TGTGCCAGCAGCGTGACAGGGGGGCTGTGGGAGACCCAGTACTTC
TRBJ1-4 TRBV7-9 NA NA 15 CASSFSLENNEKLFF TGTGCCAGCAGCTTTAGTTTGGAAAATAATGAAAAACTGTTTTTT
TRBJ2-2 TRBV9 NA NA 12 CASSVVTGELFF TGTGCCAGCAGCGTAGTCACCGGGGAGCTGTTTTTT
TRBJ1-5 TRBV23-1 NA few 18 CASSHGRFPDQSNQPQHF TGCGCCAGCAGTCATGGCCGATTTCCGGACCAGTCAAATCAGCCCCAGCATTTT
TRBJ2-1 TRBV28 NA NA 14 CAIRRTTFYNEQFF TGTGCCATCCGGCGGACTACCTTCTACAATGAGCAGTTCTTC
TRBJ1-5 TRBV7-2 NA NA 14 CASSLEGRWQPQHF TGTGCCAGCAGCTTAGAGGGGCGGTGGCAGCCCCAGCATTTT
TRBJ1-2 TRBV10-3 NA NA 13 CAISERGDYGYTF TGTGCCATCAGTGAGCGAGGGGACTATGGCTACACCTTC
TRBJ1-6 TRBV7-3 NA NA 14 CASSLGGVNSPLHF TGTGCCAGCAGCTTGGGGGGGGTAAATTCACCCCTCCACTTT
TRBJ1-1 TRBV11-3 NA NA 13 CASSLRTHTEAFF TGTGCCAGCAGCTTAAGGACGCACACTGAAGCTTTCTTT
TRBJ2-1 TRBV5-4 NA NA 14 CASSSGRGGSEQFF TGTGCCAGCAGCTCGGGAAGGGGGGGGAGTGAGCAGTTCTTC
TRBJ2-5 TRBV9 TRBD2 NA 18 CASSVGLLSSGSRETQYF TGTGCCAGCAGCGTAGGGCTATTGTCTAGCGGGAGCCGCGAGACCCAGTACTTC